This T cell receptor beta chain was found in a study of metastatic and nonmetastatic thyroid tumors. In the study overall: Blood and tumor or nodule tissue repertoires from malignant and benign thyroid patients were compared.

Original processing notes: For papillary thyroid cancer, a distant-metastasis classifier was constructed from CDR3 differences observed across clinicopathological groups. TCRdb re-called clones from the PCR reads using MiXCR. The V and J calls reflect TCRdb's pipeline rather than the authors' work. The sample shows about 37,000 clones, about 14% of them seen only once. Regarding this clone: No antigen is known for it.

Prior to thyroid surgery, none of the patients had received any treatment. Regarding the study as a whole: In blood and tumor, TCR beta diversity was reportedly significantly higher in malignant thyroid tumors than in benign nodules.

Trimming removed 7 bases from V and 5 bases from J; junction bases left unmatched: 5. CDR1 is MNHNS, CDR2 SASEGT, per germline. CDR3 length: 13 amino acids. The chain is built from TRBV6-1 and TRBJ2-7; 10 positions agree with TRBD1. The sample was blood. This receptor was obtained from a female donor with papillary thyroid cancer or a benign thyroid nodule (not recorded which). Some clones in this sample may be carry-over from other donors' samples. The CDR3 DNA reads as TGTGCCAGCACCCCCGGGACAGGGGACGAGCAGTACTTC. Translating it yields CASTPGTGDEQYF.